This T cell receptor beta chain was documented in a study of cytomegalovirus exposure and HLA in healthy donors. The germline V and J ends were trimmed by 5 bases and 5 bases, with 18 bases remaining between them. The CDR3 is 15 amino acids. In germline, CDR1 is SGHTA, CDR2 FQGNSA. This clone was seen a single time. Its specificity is unknown. Primers: 60 Vbeta forward and 13 Jbeta reverse. Here immunoSEQ multiplex PCR was the method, and the copy in TCRdb shows in-frame clones only, minus some. The sample consists of over 150,000 clones, 75% to 85% of them appearing once. Study-wide results and caveats: Later analysis reportedly placed an Asian-associated ancestry cluster below the roughly 690-donor mean in N-insertions.

The rearrangement joins TRBV7-2 to TRBJ2-5; no reliable D call. Sequencing was done on a sample of PBMCs. The receptor was isolated from a man between 45 and 60 years old in good health and CMV-seropositive. In nucleotides, the CDR3 is TGTGCCAGCAGCCCTCGACTGGTTTTGGAGGAGACCCAGTACTTC. As protein: CASSPRLVLEETQYF.